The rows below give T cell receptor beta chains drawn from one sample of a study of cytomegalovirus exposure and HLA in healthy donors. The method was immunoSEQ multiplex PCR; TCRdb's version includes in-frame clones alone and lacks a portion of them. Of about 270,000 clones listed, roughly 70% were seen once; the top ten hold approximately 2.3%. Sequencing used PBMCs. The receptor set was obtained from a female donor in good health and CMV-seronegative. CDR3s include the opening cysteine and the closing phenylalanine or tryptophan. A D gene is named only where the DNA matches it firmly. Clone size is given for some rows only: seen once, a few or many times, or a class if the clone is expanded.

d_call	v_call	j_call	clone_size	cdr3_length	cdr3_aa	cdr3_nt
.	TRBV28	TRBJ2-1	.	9	CASSRSQFF	TGTGCCAGCTCCCGTTCGCAGTTCTTC
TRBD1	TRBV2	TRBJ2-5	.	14	CASSEQGQLGAQYF	TGTGCCAGCAGTGAACAGGGACAGTTGGGGGCCCAGTACTTC
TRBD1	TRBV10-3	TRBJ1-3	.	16	CAISYTGGKSGNTIYF	TGTGCCATCAGTTATACAGGGGGAAAGAGTGGAAACACCATATATTTT
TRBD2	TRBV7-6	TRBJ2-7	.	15	CASSRTSGGAYEQYF	TGTGCCAGCAGCCGGACTAGCGGGGGAGCCTACGAGCAGTACTTC
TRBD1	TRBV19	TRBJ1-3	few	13	CASSIDRGDTIYF	TGTGCCAGTAGTATAGACAGGGGGGACACCATATATTTT
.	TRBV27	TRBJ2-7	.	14	CASSLGQGLYEQYF	TGTGCCAGCAGTCTTGGGCAGGGGCTCTACGAGCAGTACTTC
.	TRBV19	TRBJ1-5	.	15	CASSIVNRVDQPQHF	TGTGCCAGTAGTATAGTGAACAGGGTCGATCAGCCCCAGCATTTT
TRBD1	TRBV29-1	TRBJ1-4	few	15	CSVGGGGSVEEKLFF	TGCAGCGTTGGCGGAGGGGGCAGCGTTGAAGAAAAACTGTTTTTT
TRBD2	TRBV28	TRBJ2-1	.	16	CASSPAGGSIRDEQFF	TGTGCCAGCAGCCCTGCGGGAGGCTCCATTCGCGATGAGCAGTTCTTC
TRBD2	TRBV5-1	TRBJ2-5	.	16	CASSAVGAGGQETQYF	TGCGCCAGCAGCGCCGTAGGTGCGGGAGGGCAAGAGACCCAGTACTTC
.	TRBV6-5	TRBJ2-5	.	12	CASSRQGETQYF	TGTGCCAGCAGTCGTCAGGGAGAGACCCAGTACTTC
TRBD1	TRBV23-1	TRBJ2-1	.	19	CASSQSYGSGTGAYNEQFF	TGCGCCAGCAGTCAATCCTACGGATCCGGGACAGGGGCCTACAATGAGCAGTTCTTC
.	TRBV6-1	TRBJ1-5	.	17	CASSEARTAGNNQPQHF	TGTGCCAGCAGTGAAGCGAGGACAGCGGGAAATAATCAGCCCCAGCATTTT
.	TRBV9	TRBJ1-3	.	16	CASSEGGGFSGNTIYF	TGTGCCAGCAGCGAGGGGGGGGGATTCTCTGGAAACACCATATATTTT
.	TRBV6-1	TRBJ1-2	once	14	CASSEAGATYGYTF	TGTGCCAGCAGTGAAGCGGGGGCTACCTATGGCTACACCTTC
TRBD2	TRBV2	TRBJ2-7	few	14	CASSEQAGYYEQYF	TGTGCCAGCAGTGAACAAGCGGGGTATTACGAGCAGTACTTC
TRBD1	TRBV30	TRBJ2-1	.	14	CAWSTGNSYNEQFF	TGTGCCTGGTCGACAGGGAATTCCTACAATGAGCAGTTCTTC
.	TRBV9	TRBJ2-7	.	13	CASSVGPGSEQYF	TGTGCCAGCAGCGTAGGCCCCGGGTCCGAGCAGTACTTC
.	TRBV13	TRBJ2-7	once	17	CASSLEGRGRTNYEQYF	TGTGCCAGCAGCTTAGAGGGTCGGGGACGGACTAACTACGAGCAGTACTTC
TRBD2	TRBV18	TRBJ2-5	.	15	CASSPERERVETQYF	TGTGCCAGCTCACCGGAGCGGGAGAGGGTAGAGACCCAGTACTTC
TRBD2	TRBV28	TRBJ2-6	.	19	CASSVPGLAGGSGANVLTF	TGTGCCAGCAGTGTACCGGGACTAGCGGGAGGGTCTGGGGCCAACGTCCTGACTTTC
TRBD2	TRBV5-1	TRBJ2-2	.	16	CASSPSGTSNTGELFF	TGCGCCAGCAGCCCCAGCGGGACTAGTAACACCGGGGAGCTGTTTTTT
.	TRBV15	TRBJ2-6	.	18	CATSRAPGQSSGANVLTF	TGTGCCACCAGCAGAGCCCCAGGACAGAGCTCTGGGGCCAACGTCCTGACTTTC
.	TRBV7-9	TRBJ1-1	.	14	CASSLGQSNTEAFF	TGTGCCAGCAGCTTAGGGCAGTCGAACACTGAAGCTTTCTTT
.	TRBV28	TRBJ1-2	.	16	CASSWGTTGRHYGYTF	TGTGCCAGCAGTTGGGGGACGACAGGACGGCACTATGGCTACACCTTC
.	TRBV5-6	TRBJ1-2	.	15	CASSLGGGPNYGYTF	TGTGCCAGCAGCTTGGGGGGGGGACCGAACTATGGCTACACCTTC
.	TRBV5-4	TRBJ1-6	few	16	CASSPARQGQNSPLHF	TGTGCCAGCAGCCCGGCCCGGCAGGGTCAGAATTCACCCCTCCACTTT
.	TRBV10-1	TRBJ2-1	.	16	CASSFSLANAYNEQFF	TGCGCCAGCAGTTTTTCCCTAGCGAACGCCTACAATGAGCAGTTCTTC
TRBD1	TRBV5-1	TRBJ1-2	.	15	CASSNGTGYGYGYTF	TGCGCCAGCAGCAACGGGACAGGGTATGGCTATGGCTACACCTTC
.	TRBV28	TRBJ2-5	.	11	CASSQLETQYF	TGTGCCAGCAGTCAACTAGAGACCCAGTACTTC
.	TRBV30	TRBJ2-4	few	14	CAWSSGQSKNIQYF	TGTGCCTGGAGCAGCGGGCAGTCCAAAAACATTCAGTACTTC
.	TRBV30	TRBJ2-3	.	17	CAWSVQWRAKSADTQYF	TGTGCCTGGAGCGTCCAGTGGAGGGCCAAATCGGCAGATACGCAGTATTTT
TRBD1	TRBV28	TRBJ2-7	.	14	CASSSGTGGYEQYF	TGTGCCAGCAGTTCCGGGACAGGGGGATACGAGCAGTACTTC
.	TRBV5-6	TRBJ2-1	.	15	CASSFPQGPYNEQFF	TGTGCCAGCAGCTTCCCGCAGGGGCCCTACAATGAGCAGTTCTTC
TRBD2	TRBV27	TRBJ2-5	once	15	CASSGFTSGLKTQYF	TGTGCCAGCAGTGGCTTTACTAGCGGACTGAAGACCCAGTACTTC
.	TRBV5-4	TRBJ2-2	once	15	CASSSTSVDTGELFF	TGTGCCAGCAGCTCGACTAGTGTGGACACCGGGGAGCTGTTTTTT
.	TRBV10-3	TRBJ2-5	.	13	CAIRDSLQETQYF	TGTGCCATCAGAGACAGCCTCCAAGAGACCCAGTACTTC
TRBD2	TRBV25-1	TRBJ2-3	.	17	CASSELIASGGTDTQYF	TGTGCCAGCAGTGAACTCATCGCTAGCGGGGGCACAGATACGCAGTATTTT
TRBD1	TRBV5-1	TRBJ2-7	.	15	CASSLALAGTGEQYF	TGCGCCAGCAGCTTGGCCCTAGCAGGGACAGGCGAGCAGTACTTC
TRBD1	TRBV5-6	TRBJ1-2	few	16	CASSLARGQGDYGYTF	TGTGCCAGCAGCTTGGCCCGTGGACAGGGTGACTATGGCTACACCTTC
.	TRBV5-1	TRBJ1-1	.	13	CASTGQTNTEAFF	TGCGCCAGCACCGGACAGACCAACACTGAAGCTTTCTTT
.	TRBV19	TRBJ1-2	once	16	CASSTPGSGRNYGYTF	TGTGCCAGTAGCACACCCGGGTCGGGTAGGAACTATGGCTACACCTTC
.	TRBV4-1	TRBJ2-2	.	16	CASSRIRGANTGELFF	TGCGCCAGCAGCCGTATCAGGGGTGCGAACACCGGGGAGCTGTTTTTT
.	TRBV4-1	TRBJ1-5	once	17	CASSQGLVGSHNQPQHF	TGCGCCAGCAGCCAAGGTCTAGTAGGGAGCCACAATCAGCCCCAGCATTTT
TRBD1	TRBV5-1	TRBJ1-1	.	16	CASSSGEDRARTEAFF	TGCGCCAGCAGCTCGGGCGAGGACAGGGCGAGGACTGAAGCTTTCTTT
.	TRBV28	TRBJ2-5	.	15	CASSFPGRDGGTQYF	TGTGCCAGCAGTTTTCCAGGGCGGGATGGGGGGACCCAGTACTTC